Reported below is one TCR beta chain. Its target is unknown. The CDR3 consists of 15 residues. The junction had 4 bases not matched to a gene; V was cut back by 0 bases and J by 6 bases. Germline V gives CDR1 KGHSH, CDR2 LQKENI. The data were taken from a study of T cell responses to AZD1222 COVID-19 vaccine. General study results and limits: Clonal diversity was possibly underestimated; the donors were predominantly white British and more often female.

Repertoires were generated with immunoSEQ multiplex PCR, while TCRdb's copy carries only in-frame clones and drops some. The table lists about 49,000 clones, about 83% of them singletons, with approximately 7% in the top ten. The source was peripheral blood, collected on day 0 of AZD1222 vaccination. This sequence was found in an adult in good health. This chain joins TRBV18 and TRBJ2-3; 9 nucleotides line up with TRBD2. In nucleotides, the CDR3 is TGTGCCAGCTCACCACCGGAACTAGCGGGCGATACGCAGTATTTT. Translated: CASSPPELAGDTQYF.